Below, one TCR beta chain is given with its context. Clones were sequenced by immunoSEQ multiplex PCR, and TCRdb holds only the in-frame ones, with some missing. The table records about 1 million clones, under 80% of them present only once. This sample is drawn from a study of shared clonotypes between healthy human individuals. V was shortened by 1 base and J by 4 bases, with 13 bases between the two germline ends. The CDR3 is 15 residues long. Per the germline V gene, CDR1 is SGDLS and CDR2 is YYNGEE. The rearrangement links TRBV9 to TRBJ2-3; D is possibly TRBD2 (6 bases). The TCR originated in a man aged 18 to 29 in good health. The specimen was memory CD4+ T cells sorted from blood. Documented subset: CD45RA-negative fraction. CDR3 loop: CASSVRLGGADTQYF. The CDR3 DNA reads as TGTGCCAGCAGCGTACGACTAGGTGGGGCAGATACGCAGTATTTT. Together with reference TRBV9 and TRBJ2-3, the CDR3 gives the full variable domain: DSGVTQTPKHLITATGQRVTLRCSPRSGDLSVYWYQQSLDQGLQFLIQYYNGEERAKGNILERFSAQQFPDLHSELNLSSLELGDSALYFCASSVRLGGADTQYFGPGTRLTVL.